This T cell receptor (beta chain) was profiled in a study of regulatory T cells in long-lasting Graves disease. HTBI primers from iRepertoire and Arm-PCR of CDR3 regions yielded the TCR beta libraries. TCRdb used MiXCR to reprocess the multiplex PCR reads, holding one entry per CDR3 protein. The data hold approximately 400,000 distinct CDR3 sequences, with about 23% observed a single time. Per the germline V gene, CDR1 is KGHDR and CDR2 is SFDVKD. Trimming shortened V by 4 bases and J by 3 bases, and 15 bases separated the two germline ends. The CDR3 extends over 17 amino acids. A few counts support this clonotype. Time point reported: persistent/refractory GD, antithyroid drugs over 5 years with positive TRAb. Researchers made the TCR library from RNA that was extracted from PBMCs. Staff drew approximately 9.9 milliliters of peripheral blood into EDTA tubes.

Source: peripheral blood mononuclear cells (PBMCs), taken when the disease was refractory, from a patient treated with antithyroid drugs. The chain recombines TRBV24-1 with TRBJ2-6; no clear D gene. The TCR was taken from a woman aged 40 to 50 with Graves disease. DNA for the CDR3: TGTGCCACCAGTGACCCTATGTCCGCGCGTGGGGCCAACGTCCTGACTTTC. It codes for CATSDPMSARGANVLTF.